This T cell receptor (beta chain) was observed in a study of blood T cell repertoires in COVID-19. At the level of the study: The samples span acute and convalescent COVID-19 from the United States, Italy and Spain. PBMCs, B-cell-depleted T cells, or T cells provided the cDNA or gDNA that made up the material.

Germline V gene data show CDR1 as SGHRS and CDR2 as YFSETQ. V was pared by 1 base and J by 7 bases, with 9 bases between. The CDR3 has 14 residues. This clone came up once. As originally analysed: Amplification of reference gene primers was used by the study to estimate nucleated cell counts. Assay: immunoSEQ multiplex PCR; the TCRdb copy retains only in-frame clones and omits some. V and J calls and clone size are copied from that table; D and trimming were computed from the DNA. The sample contains around 140,000 clones, 80% to 85% of which appear only once. V usage is TRBV5-1 and J usage is TRBJ1-6, with a possible D match to TRBD1 (5 bases). Sequencing was performed on peripheral blood. The receptor was isolated from a man in his 60s with acute or convalescent COVID-19. In nucleotides, the CDR3 is TGCGCCAGCAGCTTGACCCGACAGAATTCACCCCTCCACTTT. Translation gives CASSLTRQNSPLHF.